A single T cell receptor beta chain is shown here with its context. Its antigen is unknown. This record comes from a study of shared clonotypes between healthy human individuals. Whole-study context: Three plates were used per donor for CD4 naive, three for CD4 memory, two for CD8 naive and one for CD8 memory. Findings and caveats of the study: Sequencing depth was a factor that was expected to affect clonotype sharing among donors.

CD45RO-negative cells were positively selected for CCR7, leaving out terminally differentiated effector memory CD45RA+ cells. Those who donated were healthy HIV-negative adults, with no recent acute infections or vaccinations reported. Authors' data handling: ImmunoSEQ only sent back junction sequences with no quality scores, so filtering was done differently. Sequencing was performed with immunoSEQ multiplex PCR; in TCRdb, only in-frame clones are kept and a portion is missing. The DNA was the basis for D and trimming; V, J and clone size are from that table. Of about 1,800,000 clones listed, about 95% are singletons. Germline V gene data show CDR1 as SGHVS and CDR2 as FQNEAQ. CDR3 length: 15 amino acids. The V gene lost 2 bases and the J gene lost 1 base, with 6 bases spanning the gap.

Material for sequencing was naive CD8+ T cells sorted from blood. The clonotype comes from a man between 18 and 35 years old in good health. The chain employs TRBV7-8 and TRBJ2-6; perhaps TRBD1 as D (6 bases). CDR3 DNA: TGTGCCAGCAGCTTAACAGGGTCTGGGGCCAACGTCCTGACTTTC. Its translation is CASSLTGSGANVLTF.